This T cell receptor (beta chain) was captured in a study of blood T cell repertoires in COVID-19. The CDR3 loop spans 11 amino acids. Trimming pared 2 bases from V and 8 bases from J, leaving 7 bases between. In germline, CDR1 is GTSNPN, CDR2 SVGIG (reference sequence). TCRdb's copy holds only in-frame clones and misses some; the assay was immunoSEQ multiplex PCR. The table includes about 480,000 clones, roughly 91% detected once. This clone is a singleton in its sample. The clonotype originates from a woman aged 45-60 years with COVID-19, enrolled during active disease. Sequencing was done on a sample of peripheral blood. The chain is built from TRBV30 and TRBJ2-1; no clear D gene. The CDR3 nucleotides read TGTGCCTGGAGTCAGTACGATGAGCAGTTCTTC. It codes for CAWSQYDEQFF.